This TCR beta chain originates from a study of control samples from healthy donors and cancer patients. Method: immunoSEQ multiplex PCR; TCRdb's copy keeps in-frame clones and lacks some. The sample holds roughly 160,000 clones, about 95% seen once. The CDR3 has 16 amino acids. Germline V gene sequence: CDR1 SGDLS, CDR2 YYNGEE. Trimming left V 4 bases short and J 5 bases short, with 18 bases between. The source of this sequence is a man in his 60s with colorectal cancer. The specimen sequenced was PBMCs. This rearrangement joins TRBV9 to TRBJ1-4, with D perhaps matching TRBD1 (6 bases). CDR3 nucleotide sequence: TGTGCCAGCAGCATTTCGGACAGCTCAAGAAATGAAAAACTGTTTTTT. It yields the protein CASSISDSSRNEKLFF.